The present entry profiles one T cell receptor (beta chain) with its context. Its binding antigen is unknown. No base qualities exist here, and no much larger clone lies one base off it. Trimming costs V 5 bases and J 6 bases, and their ends lie 5 bases apart. The CDR3 holds 11 amino acids from the cysteine to the phenylalanine. The read is trimmed to its CDR3 DNA, 33 bases read in frame from base 1. CDR1 SEHNR and CDR2 FQNEAQ are derived from the germline V gene (reference sequence). This sample is drawn from a study of Siglec-9 on CD8 T cells in melanoma (dated by TCRdb to the late 2010s). With regard to the full study: The study investigated Siglec-9 expression on CD8+ T cells and the role of Siglec-9 in regulating T cells in the melanoma tumor microenvironment.

Receptor libraries were prepared by the immunoSEQ multiplex PCR assay. TCRdb provides this immuneACCESS table in a form limited to in-frame rearrangements. Some clones are lacking; in checked studies, under half of them reflect an unresolved V gene, and why the rest are absent is not known. This sample is represented by roughly 30,000 clones; 80% of them were singletons. About 6% of the sample is in the top ten clones. The investigation overall reported the following: An effector memory CD8+ T-cell subset that appeared to accumulate within melanoma tumors was reported to be marked and regulated by Siglec-9.

Sequencing was done on a sample of Siglec-9- CD8+ T cells sorted from blood. Taken with the paper, the label for cell subset or site translates to: CD8 T cells lacking Siglec-9. The receptor chain draws on TRBV7-9 and TRBJ2-1; confidence is insufficient to name the D gene. This sequence originates from a human donor in good health. The CDR3: CASSRPNEQFF. The DNA reads TGTGCCAGCAGCCGTCCCAATGAGCAGTTCTTC.